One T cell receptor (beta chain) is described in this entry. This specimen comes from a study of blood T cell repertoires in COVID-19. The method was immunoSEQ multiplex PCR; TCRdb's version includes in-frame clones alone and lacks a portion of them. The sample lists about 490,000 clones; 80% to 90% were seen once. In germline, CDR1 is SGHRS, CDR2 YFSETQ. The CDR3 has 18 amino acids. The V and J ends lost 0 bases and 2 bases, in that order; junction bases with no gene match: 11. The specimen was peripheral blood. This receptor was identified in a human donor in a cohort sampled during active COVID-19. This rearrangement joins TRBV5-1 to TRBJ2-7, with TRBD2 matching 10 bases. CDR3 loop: CASSLDTRLSGRAYEQYF. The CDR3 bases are TGCGCCAGCAGCTTGGATACAAGGTTGAGCGGGAGGGCCTACGAGCAGTACTTC.